This T cell receptor (beta chain) is from a study of blood T cell repertoires in COVID-19. Across the whole study: COVID-19 samples from acute and convalescent phases originated in the United States, Italy and Spain. T cells, B-cell-depleted T cells, or PBMCs supplied cDNA or gDNA.

Original processing methods: Cell counts per sample came from amplifying reference gene primers. Sequenced by immunoSEQ multiplex PCR; TCRdb stores in-frame clones only, minus some. V and J calls plus clone size are reproduced from that table; the DNA served to infer D and trimming. This repertoire shows around 70,000 clones, 60% to 80% found once; its top ten account for about an eighth. CDR3 length equals 16 residues. Germline V CDR1 and CDR2: SGHNT, YYREEE (reference sequence). V shed 3 bases and J shed 2 bases, with 16 bases lying between them. J is TRBJ2-3 and V is TRBV5-4; D is perhaps TRBD2 (5 bases). The TCR was taken from a human donor in a cohort sampled during active COVID-19. The sample taken for sequencing was peripheral blood. The CDR3 bases are TGTGCCAGCAGCTCAACCGGGAAAAGGGACACAGATACGCAGTATTTT. Its translation: CASSSTGKRDTDTQYF.